This entry lists 9 T cell receptor beta chains sequenced from one sample in a study of human T cells and chemical hapten exposure. Unique molecular identifiers were attached to individual cDNA molecules during library preparation. Via MiXCR, TCRdb re-called the reads, giving one row per CDR3 protein. The sample consists of about 120,000 distinct CDR3 sequences, 8.5% to 9% of them appearing once. The template was total RNA from unfractionated whole blood. The sequenced sample was whole blood. Receptors originate from a human donor in good health. Some clones in this sample may be carry-over from other donors' samples.

The chain has TRBV6-5 and TRBJ2-1, with 7 bases lining up with TRBD2. The germline CDR1 and CDR2 sequences are MNHEY and SVGAGI. This CDR3 has 16 amino acids. The trim removed 0 bases at V and 8 bases at J, leaving 10 bases unmatched. The CDR3 here is CASSYSRGRAEHEQFF. As DNA, the CDR3 is TGTGCCAGCAGTTACTCGAGAGGGAGGGCCGAACATGAGCAGTTCTTC.

The chain's CDR3 is CASSYSSGTTEMNGNTIYF. CDR3 DNA: TGTGCCAGCAGTTACTCGAGCGGGACTACGGAAATGAATGGAAACACCATATATTTT. This chain links TRBV6-5 with TRBJ1-3, with D perhaps TRBD1 (5 bases). V dropped 0 bases and J dropped 3 bases, with 21 bases sitting between them. The CDR3 is 19 amino acids. Per the germline V gene, CDR1 is MNHEY and CDR2 is SVGAGI.

As for this clonotype: A read error may produce the germline difference seen at one junction end. This chain joins TRBV18 and TRBJ1-2; D uncertain. This CDR3 spans 14 amino acids. Germline V gene lookup returns CDR1 KGHSH and CDR2 LQKENI. The CDR3 DNA reads TGTGCCAGCGCACCAAACCCCCAAGCGGAGGGCGACACCTTC. It encodes CASAPNPQAEGDTF. Drawing the rest from reference TRBV18 and TRBJ1-2, the complete variable domain is NAGVMQNPRHLVRRRGQEARLRCSPMKGHSHVYWYRQLPEEGLKFMVYLQKENIIDESGMPKERFSAEFPKEGPSILRIQQVVRGDSAAYFCASAPNPQAEGDTFGSGTRLTVV.

In its sample, this clonotype was seen many times. The gene calls are TRBV7-8 and TRBJ2-6; D perhaps matches TRBD1 (6 bases). This CDR3 is 16 amino acids long. The V end lost 6 bases, the J end lost 0 bases, and 12 bases lay between the germline ends. Germline values: CDR1 SGHVS, CDR2 FQNEAQ. CDR3 region: CASSQRGSSGANVLTF. The CDR3 DNA reads TGTGCCAGCAGTCAAAGGGGGAGCTCTGGGGCCAACGTCCTGACTTTC.

This chain uses TRBV20-1 with TRBJ2-6; 7 nucleotides line up with TRBD1. There are 15 residues in the CDR3. The V gene's germline CDR1 is DFQATT and CDR2 SNEGSKA (reference sequence). CDR3 region: CGWDSADSGANVLTF. CDR3 nucleotides: TGCGGGTGGGACAGTGCAGACTCTGGGGCCAACGTCCTGACTTTC.

This clonotype was picked up many times. V usage is TRBV29-1 and J usage is TRBJ2-3; D remains ambiguous. V lost 6 bases, J lost 6 bases, and 13 bases lay in between. The germline V gene has CDR1 SQVTM and CDR2 ANQGSEA. This CDR3 has 12 residues. The CDR3 coding sequence is TGCAGCGTGAGACTCCCAAAGGATACGCAGTATTTT. Amino acid sequence: CSVRLPKDTQYF.

The rearrangement joins TRBV7-9 to TRBJ2-7, with 14 bases that match TRBD2. V lost 3 bases, J lost 5 bases, and 3 bases stayed unmatched. CDR1 and CDR2 from the germline V gene are SEHNR and FQNEAQ (reference sequence). The CDR3 has 15 amino acids. CDR3 protein: CASSFGTSGGDEQYF. In nucleotides, the CDR3 is TGTGCCAGCAGCTTCGGGACTAGCGGGGGAGACGAGCAGTACTTC.

J is TRBJ2-2 and V is TRBV5-1; TRBD2 aligns across 8 bases. The CDR3 has 15 residues. CDR1 is SGHRS, CDR2 YFSETQ, per germline. V was pared by 2 bases and J by 4 bases, with 4 bases of the junction left unmatched. The CDR3 nucleotides are TGCGCCAGCAGCTTACTAGCGGATTTCACCGGGGAGCTGTTTTTT. Amino acids: CASSLLADFTGELFF.

The chain carries TRBV7-6 and TRBJ2-3; 9 bases agree with TRBD2. V was pared by 2 bases and J by 5 bases, with 5 bases of the junction left unmatched. CDR1 is SGHVS and CDR2 is FNYEAQ in the germline V gene. This CDR3 region has 15 residues. CDR3 residues: CASSLSGGPIDTQYF. The DNA of the CDR3 is TGTGCCAGCAGCTTAAGCGGGGGGCCGATAGATACGCAGTATTTT.